The entry that follows covers one TCR beta chain sequence. Its antigen is unknown. The time point: pre-treatment baseline. The sample is drawn from a study of blood T cell dynamics during melanoma immunotherapy. General study points: Clones driving repertoire changes may be melanoma-specific or general immune activation.

The repertoire was sequenced with immunoSEQ multiplex PCR; TCRdb's copy has only in-frame clones and lacks some. Seen here are 10,000 or so clones, about 85% observed once, and the top ten hold more than 8.5%. Per germline, CDR1 KGHSH and CDR2 LQKENI. The ends lost 4 bases at V and 7 bases at J; junction bases unmatched: 7. CDR3 length equals 15 residues. The source was blood, collected from a patient treated with checkpoint blockade. This chain joins TRBV18 and TRBJ2-2, with 9 nucleotides matching TRBD2. The sequence was obtained from a human donor with melanoma. The CDR3 DNA reads TGTGCCAGCTCACGTCAGGCTAGCGGGATCGGGGAGCTGTTTTTT. Translating it yields CASSRQASGIGELFF.